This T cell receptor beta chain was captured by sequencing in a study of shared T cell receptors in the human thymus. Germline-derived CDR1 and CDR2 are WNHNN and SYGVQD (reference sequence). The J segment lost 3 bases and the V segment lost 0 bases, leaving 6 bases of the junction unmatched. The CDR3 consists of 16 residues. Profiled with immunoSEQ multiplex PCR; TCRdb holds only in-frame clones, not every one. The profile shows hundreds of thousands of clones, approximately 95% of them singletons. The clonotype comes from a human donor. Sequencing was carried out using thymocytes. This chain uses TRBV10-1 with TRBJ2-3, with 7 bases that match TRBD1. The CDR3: CASSESQGGRTDTQYF. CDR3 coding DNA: TGCGCCAGCAGTGAGTCGCAAGGGGGCCGGACAGATACGCAGTATTTT.